A single sample is the source of the 15 T cell receptor beta chains below, sequenced in a study of blood T cell repertoires in COVID-19. Here immunoSEQ multiplex PCR was the method, and the copy in TCRdb shows in-frame clones only, minus some. The data hold about 230,000 clones, with around 78% observed a single time. The specimen was peripheral blood. Receptor source: an older woman with active or convalescent COVID-19.

The chain uses TRBV29-1 and TRBJ1-5; the match to TRBD1 covers 9 bases. The germline V gene has CDR1 SQVTM and CDR2 ANQGSEA. The CDR3 has 15 residues. V gave up 4 bases and J gave up 3 bases; unmatched junction bases: 7. CDR3 residues: CSVGNGTGLNQPQHF. In DNA form, the CDR3 reads TGCAGCGTTGGGAACGGGACAGGGCTCAATCAGCCCCAGCATTTT.

This clone came up once. The CDR3 sequence: CASSQNPAGANEKLFF. CDR3 nucleotide sequence: TGCGCCAGCAGCCAAAACCCAGCGGGGGCTAATGAAAAACTGTTTTTT. This sequence joins TRBV4-3 and TRBJ1-4; D possibly corresponds to TRBD1 (5 bases). Germline CDR1 and CDR2: LGHNA and YSLEER. Trimming stripped 2 bases from V and 3 bases from J, with 13 bases between. The CDR3 runs to 16 residues.

V and J are TRBV3-1 (or the pseudogene TRBV3-2) and TRBJ1-1; D is unclear. Trimming took off 2 bases at V and 10 bases at J, with 14 bases between the two ends. CDR3 length equals 13 residues. Germline values: CDR1 LGHDT, CDR2 YNNKEL (reference sequence). The CDR3 protein is CASSQRSVPGAFF. The CDR3 DNA reads TGTGCCAGCAGCCAAAGGTCCGTCCCGGGAGCTTTCTTT.

This clone was detected only a few times. This sequence joins TRBV5-1 and TRBJ1-2, with TRBD1 as a possible D gene (6 bases). Germline CDR1 SGHRS, CDR2 YFSETQ. This CDR3 contains 12 residues. V was cut by 3 bases and J by 8 bases, with 11 bases left in between. The CDR3 sequence: CASSWQGSGYTF. Written as DNA, the CDR3 is TGCGCCAGCAGCTGGCAGGGGAGCGGCTACACCTTC.

This sequence joins TRBV28 and TRBJ1-6, with D possibly TRBD1 on 5 matching bases. Germline CDR1 MDHEN, CDR2 SYDVKM. The CDR3 extends over 15 amino acids. Trimming took off 3 bases at V and 10 bases at J, with 16 bases between the two ends. In DNA form, the CDR3 reads TGTGCCAGCAGTTTGATGTTGGCAGGGCGGTCACCCCTCCACTTT. It yields the protein CASSLMLAGRSPLHF.

The CDR3 spells CASSLSTGMMGEKLFF. The DNA for the CDR3 is TGCGCCAGCAGCTTAAGTACAGGGATGATGGGTGAAAAACTGTTTTTT. The rearrangement joins TRBV5-1 to TRBJ1-4, with D possibly TRBD1 on 6 matching bases. V lost 2 bases and J 7 bases, leaving 18 bases between the germline ends. Germline-derived CDR1 and CDR2 are SGHRS and YFSETQ. CDR3 length: 16 amino acids.

This clone was counted a few times. The chain employs TRBV10-3 and TRBJ2-1, with TRBD2 identical over 7 bases. Germline V gives CDR1 ENHRY, CDR2 SYGVKD. Germline trimming cut 3 bases from V and 6 bases from J; bases unmatched to any gene: 14. CDR3 length equals 17 residues. CDR3 in amino acids: CAISESRTRSLINEQFF. CDR3 in DNA: TGTGCCATCAGTGAAAGCCGGACTAGGAGCCTAATCAATGAGCAGTTCTTC.

This clone appeared a few times. The chain carries TRBV19 and TRBJ2-1; 8 bases match TRBD1. V was pared by 8 bases and J by 5 bases, with 11 bases of the junction left unmatched. The CDR3 has 15 residues. Per the germline V gene, CDR1 is LNHDA and CDR2 is SQIVND (reference sequence). Here the CDR3 reads CASSTRQGLHNEQFF. The CDR3 region has the DNA TGTGCCAGTTCCACGAGACAGGGGCTGCACAATGAGCAGTTCTTC.

The genes are TRBV25-1 and TRBJ2-1, with unresolved D. V was cut by 2 bases and J by 6 bases, with 5 bases left in between. This CDR3 region has 12 residues. Germline assignment: CDR1 MGHDK and CDR2 SYGVNS. Here the CDR3 reads CASSELINEQFF. CDR3 nucleotides: TGTGCCAGCAGTGAACTTATCAATGAGCAGTTCTTC. The entire variable domain, with the rest obtained from reference TRBV25-1 and TRBJ2-1, is as follows: EADIYQTPRYLVIGTGKKITLECSQTMGHDKMYWYQQDPGMELHLIHYSYGVNSTEKGDLSSESTVSRIRTEHFPLTLESARPSHTSQYLCASSELINEQFFGPGTRLTVL.

The chain has TRBV7-9 and TRBJ1-5; D gene unclear. The CDR3 runs to 16 residues. Trimming removed 1 base from V and 3 bases from J, with 13 bases in between. From germline, CDR1 is SEHNR and CDR2 FQNEAQ (reference sequence). DNA of the CDR3: TGTGCCAGCAGCTTAGGCATAGTCGGGGTCAATCAGCCCCAGCATTTT. This gives the protein CASSLGIVGVNQPQHF.

V is TRBV18 and J is TRBJ2-7, with 8 nucleotides matching TRBD1. There are 15 residues in the CDR3. CDR1 and CDR2 (germline): KGHSH, LQKENI. V trimming: 3 bases; J trimming: 5 bases; junction bases outside the gene matches: 9. The CDR3 nucleotides are TGTGCCAGCTCACCTCTTACAGGGGGTGACAACGAGCAGTACTTC. It specifies CASSPLTGGDNEQYF.

The chain links TRBV27 to TRBJ2-2, with D unclear. The CDR3 contains 16 residues. CDR1 and CDR2 (germline): MNHEY, SMNVEV (reference sequence). V was shortened by 2 bases and J by 1 base, with 11 bases between the two germline ends. The CDR3 protein is CASSLGPSWNTGELFF. The CDR3 coding sequence is TGTGCCAGCAGTTTAGGTCCGAGCTGGAACACCGGGGAGCTGTTTTTT.

V is TRBV19 and J is TRBJ1-1; D not certain. The V gene's germline CDR1 is LNHDA and CDR2 SQIVND (reference sequence). Trimming took off 8 bases at V and 1 base at J, with 5 bases between the two ends. CDR3 size: 11 residues. As DNA, the CDR3 is TGTGCCAGTCGTTGGAACACTGAAGCTTTCTTT. Protein: CASRWNTEAFF.

V gene TRBV7-2 combines with J gene TRBJ2-5; 11 bases agree with TRBD2. Germline CDR1 and CDR2: SGHTA and FQGNSA. Trimming at V came to 5 bases and at J to 5 bases, leaving 4 bases not matched to a gene. The CDR3 runs 14 residues. The CDR3 DNA reads as TGTGCCAGCAGCACTAGCGGGGGATGGGAGACCCAGTACTTC. This sequence encodes CASSTSGGWETQYF.

This chain links TRBV7-2 with TRBJ1-4; D gene uncertain. Germline values: CDR1 SGHTA, CDR2 FQGNSA. The CDR3 is 16 amino acids. Trimming removed 5 bases at V and 1 base at J, with 14 bases between. The CDR3 loop is CASSPDQQQTNEKLFF. The CDR3 DNA sequence: TGTGCCAGCAGCCCCGACCAACAGCAAACTAATGAAAAACTGTTTTTT.